This T cell receptor (beta chain) was recorded in a study of T cell repertoires in cytomegalovirus infection. Study overall: Both CMV infection and a matching HLA type were indicated by public TCR beta signatures. Study outcomes and limitations: In two of eight donors, the top clonotype was HLA-C-restricted CMV-specific.

In regard to this clonotype: Its antigen is currently unknown.

TCRdb redid the calling of the reads with MiXCR, one entry per CDR3 protein. The table lists some 250,000 distinct CDR3 sequences, roughly 9% of them singletons. From germline, CDR1 is SGHTA and CDR2 FQGNSA. Unmatched junction bases numbered 5, after V lost 0 bases and J lost 5 bases. CDR3 length: 16 amino acids. This receptor was identified in a human donor in good health (CMV status not recorded). Some clones in this sample may be carry-over from other donors' samples. Sequences were obtained from PBMCs. This chain joins TRBV7-2 and TRBJ2-5; TRBD2 matches at 11 bases. CDR3 region: CASSLAGLAVAETQYF. The CDR3 coding sequence is TGTGCCAGCAGCTTAGCGGGACTAGCGGTAGCTGAGACCCAGTACTTC. The complete variable domain, with remaining parts taken from reference TRBV7-2 and TRBJ2-5, reads GAGVSQSPSNKVTEKGKDVELRCDPISGHTALYWYRQSLGQGLEFLIYFQGNSAPDKSGLPSDRFSAERTGGSVSTLTIQRTQQEDSAVYLCASSLAGLAVAETQYFGPGTRLLVL.